This paragraph reports one TCR beta chain. These data come from a study of shared clonotypes between healthy human individuals. The data were produced by immunoSEQ multiplex PCR, yet TCRdb's version contains in-frame clones alone and is incomplete. The sample has 1,400,000 or so clones, about 98.5% seen once. The CDR3 covers 15 residues. J was trimmed by 1 base and V by 2 bases; bases with no gene match: 4. The germline V gene encodes CDR1 SGDLS and CDR2 YYNGEE. Sequencing used naive CD4+ T cells sorted from blood. Stated subset: CD45RA+ positively selected. The chain links TRBV9 to TRBJ1-1; the match to TRBD1 covers 8 bases. The clonotype comes from a man between 25 and 39 years old in good health. CDR3 in amino acids: CASSVTGTGNTEAFF. CDR3 nucleotide sequence: TGTGCCAGCAGCGTCACTGGGACAGGGAACACTGAAGCTTTCTTT.